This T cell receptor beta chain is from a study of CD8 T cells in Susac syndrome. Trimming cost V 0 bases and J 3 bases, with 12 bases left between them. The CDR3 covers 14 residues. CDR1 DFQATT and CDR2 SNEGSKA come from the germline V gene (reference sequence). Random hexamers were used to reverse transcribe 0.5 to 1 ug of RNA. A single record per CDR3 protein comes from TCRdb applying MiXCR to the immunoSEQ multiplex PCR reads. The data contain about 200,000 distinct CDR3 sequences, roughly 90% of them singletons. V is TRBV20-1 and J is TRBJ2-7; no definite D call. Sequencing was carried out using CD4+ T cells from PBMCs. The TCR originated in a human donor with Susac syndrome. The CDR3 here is CSARDQRLLYEQYF. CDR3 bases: TGCAGTGCTAGAGATCAGAGACTCCTCTACGAGCAGTACTTC.